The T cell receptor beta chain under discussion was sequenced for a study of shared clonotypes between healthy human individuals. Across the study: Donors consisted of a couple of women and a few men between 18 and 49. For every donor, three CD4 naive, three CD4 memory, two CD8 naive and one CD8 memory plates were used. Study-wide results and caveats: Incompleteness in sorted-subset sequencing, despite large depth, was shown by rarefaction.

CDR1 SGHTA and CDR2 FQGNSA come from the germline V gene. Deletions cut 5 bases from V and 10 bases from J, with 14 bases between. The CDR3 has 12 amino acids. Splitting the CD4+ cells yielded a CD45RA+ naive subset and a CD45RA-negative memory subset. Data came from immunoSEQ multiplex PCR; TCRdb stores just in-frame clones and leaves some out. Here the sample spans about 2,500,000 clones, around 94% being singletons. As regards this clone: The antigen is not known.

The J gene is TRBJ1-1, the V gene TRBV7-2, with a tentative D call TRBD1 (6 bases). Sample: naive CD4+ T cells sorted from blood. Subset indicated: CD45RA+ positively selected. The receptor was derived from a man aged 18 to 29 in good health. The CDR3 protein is CASSPNRAPAFF. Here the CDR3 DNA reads TGTGCCAGCAGCCCTAACAGGGCACCAGCTTTCTTT.